The sequence of this T cell receptor (beta chain) was determined in a study of vaccination effects on CD4 cells after COVID-19. Background on the study: Sampling occurred a median 72 days post second dose, range 14 to 241.

The junction had 6 bases not matched to a gene; V was cut back by 3 bases and J by 1 base. Germline CDR1 is LGHDT and CDR2 is YNNKEL (reference sequence). The CDR3 length is 16 residues. A word on this clone: What it binds is not known.

Profiled with immunoSEQ multiplex PCR; TCRdb holds only in-frame clones, not every one. The repertoire holds 29,000 or so clones, with 60% to 75% as singletons. Antigen-specific CD4+ T cells were expanded (with viral peptide pools) by the ViraFEST assay ahead of sequencing. Following 10 days of culture, CD4+ T cells were isolated. Two doses of BNT162b2 or mRNA-1273 vaccine were administered to participants. The TCR was taken from a human donor who received a COVID-19 vaccine. This rearrangement joins TRBV3-1 (or the pseudogene TRBV3-2) to TRBJ2-7; 10 nucleotides align to TRBD1. The specimen comprised CD4+ T cells from PBMCs cultured with HCoV-OC43 spike peptides, sampled after COVID-19 vaccination. Regarding subset: HCoV-OC43 spike overlapping peptide pool stimulation. DNA of the CDR3: TGTGCCAGCAGCCATCGGACAGGGGGATTTTCCTACGAGCAGTACTTC. It is translated as CASSHRTGGFSYEQYF.